A single sample is the source of the 30 T cell receptor beta chains below, sequenced in a study of Ad26.COV2.S vaccination and SARS-CoV-2 variants. Generated by immunoSEQ multiplex PCR, the TCRdb table keeps only in-frame clones and is missing some. The data hold about 260,000 clones, with around 88% observed a single time. As for treatment: roughly 19 received Ad26.COV2.S at low or high dose, single or two shots; about 5 received placebo; per-sample allocation not given. Day 63 after the first vaccine or placebo injection was the time point for sampling. The specimen was peripheral blood, collected in a trial of Ad26.COV2.S vaccine versus placebo. These receptors all stem from a person between 18 and 65 years old who received the Ad26.COV2.S COVID-19 vaccine or a placebo.

This clone is a singleton in its sample. The chain couples TRBV5-8 to TRBJ1-3; D remains ambiguous. The CDR3 runs 16 residues. Germline loops: CDR1 SGHTS, CDR2 YDEGEE. Trimming removed 4 bases at V and 0 bases at J, with 14 bases between. The CDR3 loop is CASSPSTILSGNTIYF. The CDR3 DNA reads as TGTGCCAGCAGCCCTTCTACGATCCTCTCTGGAAACACCATATATTTT.

The gene calls are TRBV6-6 and TRBJ2-1, with D tentatively TRBD2 (5 bases). CDR3 length equals 15 residues. The V gene lost 4 bases and the J gene lost 1 base, with 11 bases spanning the gap. Per the germline V gene, CDR1 is MNHNY and CDR2 is SVGAGI (reference sequence). In nucleotides, the CDR3 is TGTGCCAGCAGTTTTGTAGCGAGATCCTACAATGAGCAGTTCTTC. It translates to CASSFVARSYNEQFF.

The chain has TRBV6-2 or TRBV6-3 and TRBJ2-4; D possibly corresponds to TRBD1 (5 bases). CDR3 length: 14 amino acids. Germline V gives CDR1 MNHEY, CDR2 SVGEGT. Trimming cost V 5 bases and J 1 base, with 9 bases left between them. CDR3 in amino acids: CASSSSGAKNIQYF. For the CDR3, the DNA is TGTGCCAGCAGTAGTTCAGGGGCCAAAAACATTCAGTACTTC.

This clone occurred a few times. The chain employs TRBV7-8 and TRBJ1-2; 11 bases are a match to TRBD1. The ends lost 0 bases at V and 4 bases at J; junction bases unmatched: 4. CDR3 length equals 16 residues. Germline V gene sequence: CDR1 SGHVS, CDR2 FQNEAQ. In DNA, the CDR3 is TGTGCCAGCAGCTTAGCGTCGGGACAGGGGGTCTATGGCTACACCTTC. This sequence encodes CASSLASGQGVYGYTF.

The J gene is TRBJ1-5, the V gene TRBV6-2 or TRBV6-3; D perhaps matches TRBD1 (6 bases). Trimming shortened V by 5 bases and J by 2 bases, and 25 bases separated the two germline ends. This CDR3 is 19 amino acids long. Germline CDR1 and CDR2: MNHEY and SVGEGT. The CDR3 protein is CASSPHRDTNLRGNQPQHF. CDR3 DNA sequence: TGTGCCAGCAGTCCCCACCGGGACACAAACCTGAGGGGCAATCAGCCCCAGCATTTT.

CDR3 residues: CASSQARTANEKLFF. The CDR3 DNA reads TGTGCCAGCAGCCAAGCGAGAACTGCTAATGAAAAACTGTTTTTT. This sequence joins TRBV3-1 (or the pseudogene TRBV3-2) and TRBJ1-4; no reliable D call. The CDR3 has 15 amino acids. Trimming stripped 1 base from V and 3 bases from J, with 9 bases between. Germline V gene lookup returns CDR1 LGHDT and CDR2 YNNKEL (reference sequence).

This clone was seen at least ten times. V is TRBV6-2 or TRBV6-3 and J is TRBJ2-2, with 7 bases aligning to TRBD2. Germline V gene lookup returns CDR1 MNHEY and CDR2 SVGEGT. The junction had 11 bases not matched to a gene; V was cut back by 4 bases and J by 3 bases. The CDR3 has 17 residues. CDR3 protein: CASSWGGLSTYTGELFF. In DNA, the CDR3 is TGTGCCAGCAGTTGGGGGGGTTTATCGACCTACACCGGGGAGCTGTTTTTT.

The chain uses TRBV7-2 and TRBJ2-3; 8 bases map to TRBD2. Per germline, CDR1 SGHTA and CDR2 FQGNSA. CDR3 length: 14 amino acids. With 6 bases clipped from V and 5 bases from J, the junction kept 7 bases outside the gene matches. The CDR3 sequence is CASRRTGGVDTQYF. Written as DNA, the CDR3 is TGTGCCAGCAGGAGGACGGGGGGGGTAGATACGCAGTATTTT.

The chain carries TRBV10-3 and TRBJ2-3; 9 bases align to TRBD2. This CDR3 spans 15 amino acids. Germline values: CDR1 ENHRY, CDR2 SYGVKD. The V segment lost 3 bases and the J segment 5 bases; nucleotides outside the gene matches: 6. In DNA form, the CDR3 reads TGTGCCATCAGTGAATGGGCGGGAGGGCTAGATACGCAGTATTTT. Translating gives CAISEWAGGLDTQYF.

The chain uses TRBV6-2 or TRBV6-3 and TRBJ1-1; TRBD1 is a possible D gene (6 bases). This CDR3 spans 14 amino acids. CDR1 is MNHEY and CDR2 is SVGEGT in the germline V gene. The V gene lost 3 bases and the J gene lost 4 bases, with 12 bases spanning the gap. The CDR3 reads CASSYRGGVTEAFF. The DNA of the CDR3 is TGTGCCAGCAGTTATAGGGGGGGCGTCACTGAAGCTTTCTTT.

The chain carries TRBV19 and TRBJ1-2; D gene uncertain. The germline V and J ends were trimmed by 2 bases and 8 bases, with 18 bases remaining between them. This CDR3 contains 15 residues. CDR1 is LNHDA, CDR2 SQIVND, per germline (reference sequence). The CDR3 bases are TGTGCCAGTAGTATAATGGGGTCTTCGGGAAGCGGCTACACCTTC. Encoded protein: CASSIMGSSGSGYTF.

The chain carries TRBV5-1 and TRBJ1-2; maybe TRBD1 (6 bases). V gave up 0 bases and J gave up 7 bases, with 10 bases separating them. Germline assignment: CDR1 SGHRS and CDR2 YFSETQ. This CDR3 has 13 residues. The CDR3 DNA is TGCGCCAGCAGCTTGGTGGGGGCGAGTGGCTACACCTTC. It codes for CASSLVGASGYTF.

This chain links TRBV5-4 with TRBJ2-2; D is unclear. Germline CDR1 and CDR2: SGHNT and YYREEE (reference sequence). The CDR3 contains 15 residues. Trimming shortened V by 4 bases and J by 1 base, and 11 bases separated the two germline ends. The CDR3 region is CASSPLAGNTGELFF. CDR3 nucleotides: TGTGCCAGCAGCCCCCTTGCTGGGAACACCGGGGAGCTGTTTTTT. The whole variable domain, filled in from reference TRBV5-4 and TRBJ2-2, reads ETGVTQSPTHLIKTRGQQVTLRCSSQSGHNTVSWYQQALGQGPQFIFQYYREEENGRGNFPPRFSGLQFPNYSSELNVNALELDDSALYLCASSPLAGNTGELFFGEGSRLTVL.

The V gene is TRBV2, the J gene TRBJ1-1; D may be TRBD1 (5 bases). This CDR3 comprises 11 residues. Germline CDR1 is SNHLY and CDR2 is FYNNEI. The germline V and J ends were trimmed by 11 bases and 2 bases, with 9 bases remaining between them. The DNA of the CDR3 is TGTGCCGGAGGACAAAACACTGAAGCTTTCTTT. Translated, it gives CAGGQNTEAFF.

The chain uses TRBV7-2 and TRBJ1-1; TRBD1 might be the D (6 bases). The ends were cut back, 2 bases at V and 10 bases at J, with 17 bases in the middle. The CDR3 consists of 14 residues. The germline gives CDR1 SGHTA, CDR2 FQGNSA. CDR3: CASSLHRDTGGAFF. The CDR3 DNA reads TGTGCCAGCAGCTTACACCGGGACACGGGTGGAGCTTTCTTT.

V gene TRBV5-1 combines with J gene TRBJ1-1, with D possibly TRBD1 on 5 matching bases. Germline values: CDR1 SGHRS, CDR2 YFSETQ. Between the trimmed V and J ends, which lost 4 bases and 1 base, there was a span of 8 bases. CDR3 size: 13 residues. CDR3: CASSRDPNTEAFF. The CDR3 region has the DNA TGCGCCAGCAGCCGGGACCCGAACACTGAAGCTTTCTTT.

The rearrangement links TRBV11-2 to TRBJ1-1; unclear D gene. Trimming took off 2 bases at V and 10 bases at J, with 17 bases between the two ends. Germline V CDR1 and CDR2: SGHAT, FQNNGV. The CDR3 has 14 residues. The CDR3 reads CASSLLGEGSAAFF. DNA of the CDR3: TGTGCCAGCAGCTTACTCGGGGAGGGATCGGCAGCTTTCTTT.

This clone occurred a few times. The CDR3, as DNA: TGCGCCAGCAGCCGTGAGTCGACAGGGGGCGGTACAGATACGCAGTATTTT. Translation: CASSRESTGGGTDTQYF. The chain recombines TRBV4-1 with TRBJ2-3; 10 bases agree with TRBD1. V was pared by 4 bases and J by 3 bases, with 10 bases of the junction left unmatched. This CDR3 comprises 17 residues. CDR1 and CDR2 from the germline V gene are MGHRA and YSYEKL.

This clone was seen just once. V and J are TRBV19 and TRBJ2-3, with 10 bases that match TRBD2. Trimming cost V 9 bases and J 4 bases; bases outside gene matches: 7. CDR3 length: 14 amino acids. CDR1 LNHDA and CDR2 SQIVND come from the germline V gene (reference sequence). The CDR3 DNA reads as TGTGCCAGCGCCCTAGCGGGAGAAGCAGATACGCAGTATTTT. It translates to CASALAGEADTQYF.

The chain employs TRBV6-4 and TRBJ1-2, with D hard to call. Germline loops: CDR1 MRHNA, CDR2 SNTAGT. Trimming removed 2 bases from V and 7 bases from J, with 14 bases in between. The CDR3 runs 14 residues. CDR3 amino acids: CASSDNVRGIGYTF. The CDR3 DNA sequence: TGTGCCAGCAGTGACAACGTGAGAGGGATTGGCTACACCTTC.

The J gene is TRBJ1-2, the V gene TRBV3-1 (or the pseudogene TRBV3-2); 7 nucleotides match TRBD1. The V segment lost 1 base and the J segment 7 bases; nucleotides outside the gene matches: 6. The length of the CDR3 is 14 residues. Germline lookup yields CDR1 LGHDT and CDR2 YNNKEL (reference sequence). CDR3 nucleotide sequence: TGTGCCAGCAGCCAAGGCTGGACAGGTCGTGGCTACACCTTC. Its protein product is CASSQGWTGRGYTF.

The gene calls are TRBV6-5 and TRBJ2-7; TRBD1 agrees at 8 bases. This CDR3 contains 14 residues. CDR1 and CDR2 from the germline V gene are MNHEY and SVGAGI. V shed 4 bases and J 0 bases; nucleotides not matched to a gene: 2. The CDR3 sequence is CASSLTGGSYEQYF. CDR3 in DNA: TGTGCCAGCAGTTTAACAGGGGGCTCCTACGAGCAGTACTTC.

The chain recombines TRBV9 with TRBJ1-3; D is uncertain. Trimming took off 6 bases at V and 3 bases at J, with 10 bases between the two ends. The CDR3 is made up of 13 amino acids. Germline V gives CDR1 SGDLS, CDR2 YYNGEE. This CDR3 reads CASTDDDGNTIYF. The CDR3 region has the DNA TGTGCCAGCACCGACGATGATGGAAACACCATATATTTT.

V is TRBV3-1 (or the pseudogene TRBV3-2) and J is TRBJ1-6, with D hard to call. CDR1 is LGHDT and CDR2 is YNNKEL in the germline V gene (reference sequence). With 1 base removed from V and 7 bases from J, the gap between germline ends came to 8 bases. The CDR3 consists of 14 residues. CDR3 residues: CASSQVRGNSPLHF. The CDR3 DNA reads TGTGCCAGCAGCCAAGTAAGAGGGAATTCACCCCTCCACTTT.

The chain is built from TRBV6-5 and TRBJ2-2; TRBD1 or TRBD2 may be the D gene (6 bases each). The CDR3 extends over 15 amino acids. V gave up 5 bases and J gave up 7 bases, with 17 bases separating them. Germline V gene sequence: CDR1 MNHEY, CDR2 SVGAGI. The CDR3 loop reads CASSPDSGWGGELFF. The CDR3 bases are TGTGCCAGCAGTCCGGACAGCGGGTGGGGCGGGGAGCTGTTTTTT.

The gene calls are TRBV6-5 and TRBJ2-7; no clear D. V lost 0 bases and J 9 bases, leaving 18 bases between the germline ends. Germline lookup yields CDR1 MNHEY and CDR2 SVGAGI. The CDR3 covers 15 residues. As DNA, the CDR3 is TGTGCCAGCAGTTACTCGAAGTTTGGCCGTCAAGGGCAGTACTTC. It codes for CASSYSKFGRQGQYF.

CDR3 DNA: TGTGCCAGCAGCTTAGCGGTAGGCGGGGGGGGCAAGACCCAGTACTTC. The encoded protein is CASSLAVGGGGKTQYF. V usage is TRBV7-2 and J usage is TRBJ2-5; TRBD2 matches at 9 bases. Per the germline V gene, CDR1 is SGHTA and CDR2 is FQGNSA. V was pared by 0 bases and J by 6 bases, with 8 bases of the junction left unmatched. The CDR3 extends over 16 amino acids.

The chain employs TRBV27 and TRBJ2-7; 9 nucleotides agree with TRBD2. The CDR3 is made up of 14 amino acids. Trimming removed 6 bases from V and 2 bases from J; junction bases left unmatched: 5. CDR1 and CDR2 (germline): MNHEY, SMNVEV (reference sequence). The CDR3 DNA is TGTGCCAGCAGCCCTGGACTAGCGCCCTACGAGCAGTACGTC. Translated: CASSPGLAPYEQYV.

The chain joins TRBV2 to TRBJ2-1; TRBD1 aligns across 8 bases. Trimming took 7 bases from V and 8 from J; bases not matched to a gene: 16. CDR3 length: 16 amino acids. Germline lookup yields CDR1 SNHLY and CDR2 FYNNEI. CDR3 DNA: TGTGCCAGCACCGCCTTCTACGGACAGGGCCTGGATGAGCAGTTCTTC. Protein product: CASTAFYGQGLDEQFF.

This chain joins TRBV29-1 and TRBJ2-3; TRBD1 matches 7 bases. From germline, CDR1 is SQVTM and CDR2 ANQGSEA. The CDR3 has 14 residues. V lost 3 bases to trimming and J lost 3 bases; unmatched junction nucleotides: 6. The CDR3 DNA reads TGCAGCGTTGAGAGGGGGCGCCGGACAGATACGCAGTATTTT. It translates to CSVERGRRTDTQYF.